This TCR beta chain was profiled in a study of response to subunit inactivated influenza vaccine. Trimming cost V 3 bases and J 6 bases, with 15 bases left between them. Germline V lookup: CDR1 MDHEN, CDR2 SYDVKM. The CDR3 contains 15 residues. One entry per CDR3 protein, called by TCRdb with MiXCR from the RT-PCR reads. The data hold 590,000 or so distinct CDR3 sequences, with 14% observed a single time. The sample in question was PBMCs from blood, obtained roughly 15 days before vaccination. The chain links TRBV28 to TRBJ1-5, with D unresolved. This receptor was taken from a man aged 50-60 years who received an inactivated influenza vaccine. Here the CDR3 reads CASSLVGLVVQPQHF. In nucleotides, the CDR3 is TGTGCCAGCAGTTTGGTGGGCCTAGTGGTTCAGCCCCAGCATTTT.